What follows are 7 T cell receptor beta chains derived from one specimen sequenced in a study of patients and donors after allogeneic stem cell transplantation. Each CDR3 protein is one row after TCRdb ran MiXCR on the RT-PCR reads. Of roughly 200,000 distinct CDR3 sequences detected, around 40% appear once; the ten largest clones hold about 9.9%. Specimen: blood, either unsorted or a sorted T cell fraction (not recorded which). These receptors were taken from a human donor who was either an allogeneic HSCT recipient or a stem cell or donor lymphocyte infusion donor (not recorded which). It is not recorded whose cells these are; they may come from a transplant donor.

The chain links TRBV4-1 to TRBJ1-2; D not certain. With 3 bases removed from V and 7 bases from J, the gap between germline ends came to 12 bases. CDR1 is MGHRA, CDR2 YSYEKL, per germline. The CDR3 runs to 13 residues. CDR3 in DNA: TGCGCCAGCAGCCACAACCGCGAGGCTGGCTACACCTTC. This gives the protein CASSHNREAGYTF.

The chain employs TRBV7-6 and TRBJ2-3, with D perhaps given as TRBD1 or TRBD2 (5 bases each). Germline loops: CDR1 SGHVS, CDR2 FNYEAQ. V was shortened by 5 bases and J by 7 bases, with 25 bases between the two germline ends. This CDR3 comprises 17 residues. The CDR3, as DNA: TGTGCCAGCAGCCCCTTGACCGGGGCCCCTTCACCAAATACGCAGTATTTT. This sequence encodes CASSPLTGAPSPNTQYF. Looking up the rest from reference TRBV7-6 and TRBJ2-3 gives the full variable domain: GAGVSQSPRYKVTKRGQDVALRCDPISGHVSLYWYRQALGQGPEFLTYFNYEAQQDKSGLPNDRFSAERPEGSISTLTIQRTEQRDSAMYRCASSPLTGAPSPNTQYFGPGTRLTVL.

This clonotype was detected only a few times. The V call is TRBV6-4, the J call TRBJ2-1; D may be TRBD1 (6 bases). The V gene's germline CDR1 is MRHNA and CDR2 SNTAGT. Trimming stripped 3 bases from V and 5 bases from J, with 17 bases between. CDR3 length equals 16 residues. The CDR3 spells CASSESVVGAHNEQFF. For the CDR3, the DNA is TGTGCCAGCAGTGAGTCTGTTGTGGGGGCCCACAATGAGCAGTTCTTC.

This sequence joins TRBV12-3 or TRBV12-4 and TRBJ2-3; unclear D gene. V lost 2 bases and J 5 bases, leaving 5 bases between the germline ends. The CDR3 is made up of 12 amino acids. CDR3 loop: CASSLKGDTQYF. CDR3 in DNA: TGTGCCAGCAGTTTAAAGGGAGATACGCAGTATTTT.

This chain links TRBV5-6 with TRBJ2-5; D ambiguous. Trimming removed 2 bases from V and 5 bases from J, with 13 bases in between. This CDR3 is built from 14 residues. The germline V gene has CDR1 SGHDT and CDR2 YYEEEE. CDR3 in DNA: TGTGCCAGCAGCTTAATCAAAGGGTTGGAGACCCAGTACTTC. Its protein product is CASSLIKGLETQYF.

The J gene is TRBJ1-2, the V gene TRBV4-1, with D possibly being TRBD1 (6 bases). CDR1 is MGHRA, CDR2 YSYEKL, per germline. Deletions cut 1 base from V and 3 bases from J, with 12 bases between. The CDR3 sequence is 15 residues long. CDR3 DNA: TGCGCCAGCAGCCAAGGCGCAGGGGCCTACTATGGCTACACCTTC. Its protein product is CASSQGAGAYYGYTF.

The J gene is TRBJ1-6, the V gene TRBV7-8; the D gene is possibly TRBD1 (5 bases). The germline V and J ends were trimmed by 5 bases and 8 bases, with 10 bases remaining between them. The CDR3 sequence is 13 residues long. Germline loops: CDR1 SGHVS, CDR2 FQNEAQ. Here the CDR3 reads CASSRGEDSPLHF. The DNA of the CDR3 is TGTGCCAGCAGCCGAGGGGAGGATTCACCCCTCCACTTT. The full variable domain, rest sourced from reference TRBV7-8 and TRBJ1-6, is GAGVSQSPRYKVAKRGQDVALRCDPISGHVSLFWYQQALGQGPEFLTYFQNEAQLDKSGLPSDRFFAERPEGSVSTLKIQRTQQEDSAVYLCASSRGEDSPLHFGNGTRLTVT.